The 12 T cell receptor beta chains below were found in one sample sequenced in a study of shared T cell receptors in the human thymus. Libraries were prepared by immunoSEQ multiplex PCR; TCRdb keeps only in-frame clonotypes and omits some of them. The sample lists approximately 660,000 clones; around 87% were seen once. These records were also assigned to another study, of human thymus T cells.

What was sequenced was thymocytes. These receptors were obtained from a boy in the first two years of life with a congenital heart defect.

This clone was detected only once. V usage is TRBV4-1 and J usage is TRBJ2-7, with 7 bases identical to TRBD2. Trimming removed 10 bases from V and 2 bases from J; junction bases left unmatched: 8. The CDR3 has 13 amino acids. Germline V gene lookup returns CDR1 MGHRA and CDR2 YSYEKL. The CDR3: CAIPIAGAYEQYF. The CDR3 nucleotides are TGCGCCATCCCGATTGCGGGAGCCTACGAGCAGTACTTC.

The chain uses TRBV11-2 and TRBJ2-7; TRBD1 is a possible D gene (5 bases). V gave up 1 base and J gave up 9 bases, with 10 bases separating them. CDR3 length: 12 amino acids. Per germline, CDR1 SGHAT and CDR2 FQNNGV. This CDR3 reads CASSLVGAAQYF. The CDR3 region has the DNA TGTGCCAGCAGCTTAGTAGGGGCGGCGCAGTACTTC.

The CDR3 reads CASSERRSGVQLFF. The CDR3 DNA reads TGTGCCAGCAGTGAAAGGAGAAGCGGGGTCCAGCTGTTTTTT. This chain links TRBV2 with TRBJ2-2, with 7 bases identical to TRBD2. The ends lost 2 bases at V and 12 bases at J; junction bases unmatched: 9. CDR1 SNHLY and CDR2 FYNNEI come from the germline V gene. CDR3 length: 14 amino acids.

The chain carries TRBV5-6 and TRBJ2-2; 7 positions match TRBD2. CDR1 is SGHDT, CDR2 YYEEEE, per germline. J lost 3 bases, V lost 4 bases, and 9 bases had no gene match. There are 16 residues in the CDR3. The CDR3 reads CASSPIPSGDTGELFF. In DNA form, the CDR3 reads TGTGCCAGCAGCCCGATCCCTAGCGGCGACACCGGGGAGCTGTTTTTT.

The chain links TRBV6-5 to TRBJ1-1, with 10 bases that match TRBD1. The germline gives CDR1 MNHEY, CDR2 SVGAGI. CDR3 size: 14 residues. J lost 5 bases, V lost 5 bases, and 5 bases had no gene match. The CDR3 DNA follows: TGTGCCAGCAGTCGACAGGGGGCAGATACTGAAGCTTTCTTT. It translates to CASSRQGADTEAFF.

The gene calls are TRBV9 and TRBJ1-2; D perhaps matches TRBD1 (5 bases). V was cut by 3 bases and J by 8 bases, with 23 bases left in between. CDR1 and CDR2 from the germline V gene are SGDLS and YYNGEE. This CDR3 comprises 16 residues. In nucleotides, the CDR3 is TGTGCCAGCAGCGCAGGGTGGGGGGAGACACGCGAGGGCTACACCTTC. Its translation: CASSAGWGETREGYTF.

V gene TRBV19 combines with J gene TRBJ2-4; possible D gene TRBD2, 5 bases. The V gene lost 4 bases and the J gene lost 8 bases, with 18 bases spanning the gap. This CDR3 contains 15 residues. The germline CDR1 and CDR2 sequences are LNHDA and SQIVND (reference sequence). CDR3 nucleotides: TGTGCCAGTAGTAAAGTACCTACTAGGTTCGACATTCAGTACTTC. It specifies CASSKVPTRFDIQYF.

Here the CDR3 reads CASSPLSRDRGYYSNQPQHF. The CDR3 DNA reads as TGCGCCAGCAGTCCCCTCAGCCGGGACAGGGGCTATTATAGCAATCAGCCCCAGCATTTT. The V and J genes are TRBV23-1 and TRBJ1-5; 10 bases are a match to TRBD1. TRBV23-1 is identified as an open reading frame with a role that is uncertain. CDR3 length: 20 amino acids. V lost 4 bases, J lost 0 bases, and 15 bases stayed unmatched.

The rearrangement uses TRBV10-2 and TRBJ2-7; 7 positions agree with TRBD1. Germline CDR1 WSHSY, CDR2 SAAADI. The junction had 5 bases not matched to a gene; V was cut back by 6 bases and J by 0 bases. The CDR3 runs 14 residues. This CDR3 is CASRCGQVSYEQYF. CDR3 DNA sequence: TGCGCCAGCAGGTGCGGACAGGTCTCCTACGAGCAGTACTTC.

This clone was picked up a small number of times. The chain's CDR3 is CASSDQRGGDNQPQHF. CDR3 nucleotide sequence: TGTGCCAGCAGTGATCAAAGAGGAGGGGACAATCAGCCCCAGCATTTT. The chain combines TRBV6-1 with TRBJ1-5, with D perhaps TRBD1 (5 bases). This CDR3 comprises 16 residues. V lost 3 bases and J lost 3, with 15 bases in between. The germline gives CDR1 MNHNS, CDR2 SASEGT.

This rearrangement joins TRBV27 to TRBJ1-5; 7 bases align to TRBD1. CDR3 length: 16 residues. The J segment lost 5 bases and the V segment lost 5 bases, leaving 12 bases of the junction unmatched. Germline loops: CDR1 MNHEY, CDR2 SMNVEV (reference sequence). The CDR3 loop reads CASSPTVDREDQPQHF. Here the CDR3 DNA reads TGTGCCAGCAGTCCTACCGTTGACAGGGAGGATCAGCCCCAGCATTTT.

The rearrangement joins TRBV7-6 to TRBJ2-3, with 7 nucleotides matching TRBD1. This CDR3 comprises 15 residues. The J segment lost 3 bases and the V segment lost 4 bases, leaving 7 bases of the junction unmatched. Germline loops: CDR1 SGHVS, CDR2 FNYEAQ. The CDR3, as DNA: TGTGCCAGCAGCTCTCAGAAACAGGGGACAGATACGCAGTATTTT. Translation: CASSSQKQGTDTQYF.